The 21 T cell receptor beta chains below come from one sample, sequenced in a study of beta chain features in type 1 diabetes. Of the isolated RNA, all was reverse transcribed, and so the sequenced material was expressed TCRB transcripts. Generated by immunoSEQ multiplex PCR, the TCRdb table keeps only in-frame clones and is missing some. The table has approximately 170,000 clones, approximately 8.4% seen once. Sequencing was carried out using central memory CD4+ T cells from blood. Receptors were obtained from a woman aged 18-30 years in good health.

This clone was recorded at least ten times. The V gene is TRBV7-8, the J gene TRBJ2-3, with 9 bases matching TRBD2. V shed 5 bases and J 8 bases; nucleotides not matched to a gene: 8. CDR1 and CDR2 from the germline V gene are SGHVS and FQNEAQ. This CDR3 has 14 amino acids. CDR3 amino acids: CASSQPGTSRTQYF. The CDR3 coding sequence is TGTGCCAGCAGCCAACCCGGGACTAGCCGTACGCAGTATTTT. Combining the CDR3 with reference TRBV7-8 and TRBJ2-3 gives the whole variable domain GAGVSQSPRYKVAKRGQDVALRCDPISGHVSLFWYQQALGQGPEFLTYFQNEAQLDKSGLPSDRFFAERPEGSVSTLKIQRTQQEDSAVYLCASSQPGTSRTQYFGPGTRLTVL.

The chain carries TRBV7-2 and TRBJ2-7; 9 bases agree with TRBD1. Germline-derived CDR1 and CDR2 are SGHTA and FQGNSA. The CDR3 contains 12 residues. V lost 4 bases, J lost 6 bases, and 1 base stayed unmatched. The CDR3 region is CASSWTGVEQYF. The CDR3 region has the DNA TGTGCCAGCAGCTGGACAGGGGTCGAGCAGTACTTC.

The gene calls are TRBV14 and TRBJ2-1; a weak D match, TRBD1 (6 bases). The V gene's germline CDR1 is SGHDN and CDR2 FVKESK. The CDR3 is 16 amino acids. V lost 4 bases and J lost 2, with 15 bases in between. The CDR3 coding sequence is TGTGCCAGCAGCCCACGCTTAGGGGGAACCTACAATGAGCAGTTCTTC. It codes for CASSPRLGGTYNEQFF.

V gene TRBV11-1 combines with J gene TRBJ2-2; TRBD1 aligns across 7 bases. The germline V gene encodes CDR1 SGHAT and CDR2 FQDESV (reference sequence). The J segment lost 7 bases and the V segment lost 5 bases, leaving 7 bases of the junction unmatched. The CDR3 covers 14 residues. The CDR3 nucleotides are TGTGCCAGCAGCATGACTGCAGGGGGCGGGGAGCTGTTTTTT. It encodes CASSMTAGGGELFF.

A few counts support this clone. This chain connects TRBV15 to TRBJ1-2; D not resolved. The CDR3 length is 15 residues. Germline V gene lookup returns CDR1 LNHNV and CDR2 YYDKDF (reference sequence). V lost 0 bases and J lost 2, with 10 bases in between. In DNA form, the CDR3 reads TGTGCCACCAGCAGAGATCCAGGTCCCAACTATGGCTACACCTTC. Residues: CATSRDPGPNYGYTF.

About this clone: At one end the junction does not follow the germline gene, possibly because of a read error. The chain uses TRBV7-2 and TRBJ2-1, with 10 bases identical to TRBD1. Germline CDR1 reads SGHTA; CDR2 reads FQGNSA. The CDR3 contains 12 residues. The CDR3 reads CASSSPPGTGVF. CDR3 nucleotide sequence: TGTGCCAGCAGCTCCCCTCCCGGGACAGGGGTCTTC.

This clone showed up just a few times. This chain links TRBV7-2 with TRBJ2-7; 9 bases fit TRBD2. V trimming: 1 base; J trimming: 6 bases; junction bases outside the gene matches: 4. Germline V gene sequence: CDR1 SGHTA, CDR2 FQGNSA. The CDR3 sequence is 14 residues long. The DNA of the CDR3 is TGTGCCAGCAGCTTAGAACCGACTAGCGGCGAGCAGTACTTC. Its translation is CASSLEPTSGEQYF.

The chain is built from TRBV7-9 and TRBJ2-4; TRBD1 might be the D (6 bases). The ends were cut back, 3 bases at V and 4 bases at J, with 7 bases in the middle. The germline V gene encodes CDR1 SEHNR and CDR2 FQNEAQ (reference sequence). This CDR3 contains 13 residues. CDR3 protein: CASSFQGKNIQYF. DNA of the CDR3: TGTGCCAGCAGCTTTCAGGGGAAAAACATTCAGTACTTC.

The chain employs TRBV7-6 and TRBJ2-5; a weak D match, TRBD2 (5 bases). V was shortened by 7 bases and J by 4 bases, with 19 bases between the two germline ends. Germline lookup yields CDR1 SGHVS and CDR2 FNYEAQ. The CDR3 runs 15 residues. The CDR3 coding sequence is TGTGCCAGCACCAGACCCGGGGATTTGGGAGAGACCCAGTACTTC. Amino acid sequence: CASTRPGDLGETQYF.

There are a few counts of this clone. The chain uses TRBV15 and TRBJ2-7, with 10 positions matching TRBD2. V was clipped by 0 bases and J by 11 bases; unmatched bases: 10. The CDR3 has 15 amino acids. CDR1 and CDR2 (germline): LNHNV, YYDKDF (reference sequence). The CDR3 DNA follows: TGTGCCACCAGCAGAGACCCTTCTAGCGGGAGAGGGGAGTACTTC. Translating gives CATSRDPSSGRGEYF.

This rearrangement joins TRBV11-3 to TRBJ2-3; 10 bases fit TRBD1. The CDR3 runs to 15 residues. V was clipped by 5 bases and J by 4 bases; unmatched bases: 6. Germline V gives CDR1 SGHNT, CDR2 YENEEA. The CDR3 DNA follows: TGTGCCAGCAGCCCGGGACAGGGGACGGCAGATACGCAGTATTTT. Protein product: CASSPGQGTADTQYF.

This clone turned up a few times. The chain carries TRBV7-3 and TRBJ2-3; 7 bases fit TRBD2. V lost 4 bases, J lost 6 bases, and 4 bases stayed unmatched. Germline assignment: CDR1 SGHTA and CDR2 FQGTGA. The CDR3 totals 13 residues. CDR3 loop: CASSWGGLDTQYF. DNA for the CDR3: TGTGCCAGCAGCTGGGGGGGTCTGGATACGCAGTATTTT.

This clone showed up just a few times. The rearrangement joins TRBV7-3 to TRBJ1-2; possible D gene TRBD1, 5 bases. The CDR3 is 15 amino acids. V gave up 5 bases and J gave up 4 bases, with 17 bases separating them. Germline CDR1 is SGHTA and CDR2 is FQGTGA. This chain's CDR3 is CASSPRAGQSYGYTF. Here the CDR3 DNA reads TGTGCCAGCAGCCCAAGGGCGGGGCAGAGCTATGGCTACACCTTC.

The sample holds a few counts of this clone. The CDR3 coding sequence is TGTGCCAGCAAACAGACAGGGGAAGCTTTCTTT. It translates to CASKQTGEAFF. The chain links TRBV2 to TRBJ1-1; TRBD1 matches 7 bases. The CDR3 sequence is 11 residues long. The trim removed 7 bases at V and 8 bases at J, leaving 4 bases unmatched. Per germline, CDR1 SNHLY and CDR2 FYNNEI. The full variable domain, with the rest looked up from reference TRBV2 and TRBJ1-1, is EPEVTQTPSHQVTQMGQEVILRCVPISNHLYFYWYRQILGQKVEFLVSFYNNEISEKSEIFDDQFSVERPDGSNFTLKIRSTKLEDSAMYFCASKQTGEAFFGQGTRLTVV.

In this sample, this clone turned up a few times. The V call is TRBV30, the J call TRBJ2-3; unclear D gene. CDR1 and CDR2 (germline): GTSNPN, SVGIG (reference sequence). The CDR3 spans 12 residues. Trimming removed 5 bases at V and 2 bases at J, with 8 bases between. The CDR3 reads CAWLGYTDTQYF. For the CDR3, the DNA is TGTGCCTGGCTAGGATACACAGATACGCAGTATTTT.

The CDR3 coding sequence is TGTGCCAGCAGGAACAGTAGGGGAAACACTGAAGCTTTCTTT. Encoded protein: CASRNSRGNTEAFF. V and J are TRBV5-4 and TRBJ1-1, with a tentative D call TRBD1 (5 bases). Germline V gene lookup returns CDR1 SGHNT and CDR2 YYREEE (reference sequence). Trimming cost V 5 bases and J 2 bases, with 13 bases left between them. The CDR3 covers 14 residues.

This clone was observed a handful of times. The CDR3 is CASSLTPRTLSTGELFF. CDR3 in DNA: TGCGCCAGCAGCTTGACCCCACGTACGTTGAGCACCGGGGAGCTGTTTTTT. The genes are TRBV5-1 and TRBJ2-2; D remains ambiguous. The V and J ends lost 1 base and 4 bases respectively, with 17 bases between them. The germline V gene has CDR1 SGHRS and CDR2 YFSETQ. The CDR3 loop spans 17 amino acids.

This clone showed up many times. CDR3 DNA sequence: TGTGCCAGCAGCTTTAGCCAGAACACTGAAGCTTTCTTT. Encoded protein: CASSFSQNTEAFF. The V call is TRBV7-8, the J call TRBJ1-1; D is undetermined. The germline V gene has CDR1 SGHVS and CDR2 FQNEAQ. This CDR3 region has 13 residues. V lost 3 bases to trimming and J lost 1 base, with 6 bases between them. The full variable domain, rest sourced from reference TRBV7-8 and TRBJ1-1, is GAGVSQSPRYKVAKRGQDVALRCDPISGHVSLFWYQQALGQGPEFLTYFQNEAQLDKSGLPSDRFFAERPEGSVSTLKIQRTQQEDSAVYLCASSFSQNTEAFFGQGTRLTVV.

V usage is TRBV6-6 and J usage is TRBJ1-1; tentative D call: TRBD1 (6 bases). Trimming left V 8 bases short and J 5 bases short, with 15 bases between. This CDR3 comprises 13 residues. Germline V gives CDR1 MNHNY, CDR2 SVGAGI (reference sequence). DNA for the CDR3: TGTGCCAGCGTCAGGGGAGAAGATACTGAAGCTTTCTTT. Translation gives CASVRGEDTEAFF.

Many counts were recorded for this clone. The chain combines TRBV21-1 with TRBJ1-1; the table's D call of TRBD1 was not tested on the DNA. TRBV21-1 is labeled a pseudogene. The CDR3 is made up of 16 amino acids. CDR3 amino acids: CASSKDKGHLNTEAFF. The DNA of the CDR3 is TGTGCCAGCAGCAAAGATAAGGGACACTTGAACACTGAAGCTTTCTTT.

This clone appeared a few times. The V and J genes are TRBV4-2 and TRBJ1-2; no clear D. Germline V gene lookup returns CDR1 LGHNA and CDR2 YNFKEQ. Trimming left V 0 bases short and J 14 bases short, with 16 bases between. The CDR3 extends over 13 amino acids. CDR3 protein: CASSQELEVALTF. The CDR3 DNA reads as TGTGCCAGCAGCCAAGAACTGGAGGTAGCTTTAACCTTC.